These 21 T cell receptor beta chains originate from one sample sequenced in a study of Graves' ophthalmopathy and Graves' hyperthyroidism. Using RNA transcripts, the TCR beta CDR3 regions were amplified. Investigators did first-round RT-PCR with HTBI primers, then second-round multiplex PCR. MiXCR, applied by TCRdb to the multiplex PCR reads, yields one record per CDR3 protein. The sample contains 400,000 to 450,000 distinct CDR3 sequences, under 25% of which appear only once. The sample consisted of peripheral blood. These receptors were taken from a woman between 18 and 29 years old with stable Graves' hyperthyroidism.

The table lists this clonotype with many counts. The gene calls are TRBV7-2 and TRBJ2-7; no reliable D call. The ends were cut back, 5 bases at V and 6 bases at J, with 17 bases in the middle. This CDR3 spans 14 amino acids. The germline CDR1 and CDR2 sequences are SGHTA and FQGNSA. The CDR3 DNA sequence: TGTGCCAGCAGCCCTCCCCTCCGTAGCTCCGAGCAGTACTTC. Translation gives CASSPPLRSSEQYF.

The chain recombines TRBV7-3 with TRBJ2-3; TRBD2 aligns across 7 bases. CDR1 and CDR2 from the germline V gene are SGHTA and FQGTGA. Trimming took 4 bases from V and 3 from J; bases not matched to a gene: 7. The length of the CDR3 is 15 residues. CDR3 in DNA: TGTGCCAGCAGCTCGTCGGGGGGAAGGACAGATACGCAGTATTTT. Its protein product is CASSSSGGRTDTQYF.

This clonotype was counted at least ten times. This chain links TRBV6-5 with TRBJ2-7, with 8 bases aligning to TRBD2. The germline V gene has CDR1 MNHEY and CDR2 SVGAGI. CDR3 length: 15 amino acids. V gave up 0 bases and J gave up 5 bases; unmatched junction bases: 6. For the CDR3, the DNA is TGTGCCAGCAGTTACTCAAGCGGGAGATCCCACGAGCAGTACTTC. It specifies CASSYSSGRSHEQYF.

The V and J genes are TRBV25-1 and TRBJ1-6; 9 nucleotides align to TRBD1. Germline V gene lookup returns CDR1 MGHDK and CDR2 SYGVNS. The CDR3 loop spans 15 amino acids. Trimming cost V 3 bases and J 8 bases; bases outside gene matches: 5. CDR3 region: CASSDPGQGDSPLHF. For the CDR3, the DNA is TGTGCCAGCAGTGATCCGGGACAGGGTGATTCACCCCTCCACTTT. Filled out from reference TRBV25-1 and TRBJ1-6, the complete variable domain reads EADIYQTPRYLVIGTGKKITLECSQTMGHDKMYWYQQDPGMELHLIHYSYGVNSTEKGDLSSESTVSRIRTEHFPLTLESARPSHTSQYLCASSDPGQGDSPLHFGNGTRLTVT.

This clonotype has more than one count but fewer than ten. The chain links TRBV20-1 to TRBJ1-2; tentative D call: TRBD1 (6 bases). Germline V CDR1 and CDR2: DFQATT, SNEGSKA (reference sequence). V shed 0 bases and J shed 4 bases, with 9 bases lying between them. CDR3 length equals 13 residues. CDR3 sequence reads: CSARDLRGYGYTF. CDR3 DNA sequence: TGCAGTGCTAGAGATCTCAGGGGCTATGGCTACACCTTC.

In its sample, this clonotype was seen many times. This rearrangement joins TRBV20-1 to TRBJ2-5, with D perhaps matching TRBD1 (6 bases). The CDR3 has 15 residues. Germline V gene sequence: CDR1 DFQATT, CDR2 SNEGSKA (reference sequence). V lost 2 bases to trimming and J lost 2 bases, with 15 bases between them. Written as DNA, the CDR3 is TGCAGTGCTAGACTCCCCTTCGGGACACAAGAGACCCAGTACTTC. Its protein product is CSARLPFGTQETQYF.

Ten or more counts support this clonotype. The chain recombines TRBV4-1 with TRBJ2-7; D is possibly TRBD1 or TRBD2 (5 bases each). CDR3 size: 17 residues. Germline CDR1 reads MGHRA; CDR2 reads YSYEKL. Deletions cut 1 base from V and 5 bases from J, with 21 bases between. The CDR3 spells CASSQAPGQGVYHEQYF. The CDR3 DNA is TGCGCCAGCAGCCAAGCCCCCGGTCAGGGAGTTTACCACGAGCAGTACTTC.

This clonotype was found many times. The chain employs TRBV7-3 and TRBJ2-7; a possible D gene is TRBD2 (5 bases). V dropped 3 bases and J dropped 6 bases, with 12 bases sitting between them. The CDR3 extends over 13 amino acids. CDR1 is SGHTA, CDR2 FQGTGA, per germline. The CDR3 DNA reads as TGTGCCAGCAGCTTCACCCTTGAGGGCGAGCAGTACTTC. This gives the protein CASSFTLEGEQYF.

There are many counts of this clonotype. The chain uses TRBV9 and TRBJ2-7, with 7 nucleotides matching TRBD1. This CDR3 comprises 13 residues. After removal of 1 base from V and 7 bases from J, the junction contained 5 bases not matched to a gene. Germline assignment: CDR1 SGDLS and CDR2 YYNGEE. The CDR3 DNA follows: TGTGCCAGCAGCGTAAAGGGGGCGAGTGAGCAGTACTTC. Its translation is CASSVKGASEQYF. The whole variable domain, remainder taken from reference TRBV9 and TRBJ2-7, is DSGVTQTPKHLITATGQRVTLRCSPRSGDLSVYWYQQSLDQGLQFLIQYYNGEERAKGNILERFSAQQFPDLHSELNLSSLELGDSALYFCASSVKGASEQYFGPGTRLTVT.

V and J are TRBV6-1 and TRBJ1-1; D is unclear. This CDR3 has 14 amino acids. Germline assignment: CDR1 MNHNS and CDR2 SASEGT. The V and J ends lost 6 bases and 4 bases respectively, with 15 bases between them. CDR3 DNA sequence: TGTGCCAGCAGCGACCGGGCTGAGGTCACTGAAGCTTTCTTT. This encodes CASSDRAEVTEAFF.

The chain employs TRBV6-1 and TRBJ2-7; 7 bases match TRBD1. CDR1 is MNHNS and CDR2 is SASEGT in the germline V gene. The CDR3 length is 15 residues. J was trimmed by 4 bases and V by 6 bases; bases with no gene match: 12. CDR3 sequence reads: CASRDRQGLDYEQYF. The CDR3 region has the DNA TGTGCCAGCAGGGACCGACAGGGTCTTGATTACGAGCAGTACTTC.

The table lists this clonotype with many counts. This chain joins TRBV20-1 and TRBJ2-7, with D maybe TRBD2 (6 bases). Germline V gives CDR1 DFQATT, CDR2 SNEGSKA (reference sequence). The V end was cut by 3 bases, the J end by 0 bases, with 18 bases between. The length of the CDR3 is 16 residues. This chain's CDR3 is CSASPFGGASSYEQYF. For the CDR3, the DNA is TGCAGTGCTAGCCCCTTTGGCGGGGCGAGCTCCTACGAGCAGTACTTC.

The sample holds a few counts of this clonotype. The chain carries TRBV11-2 and TRBJ2-7; perhaps D is TRBD1 or TRBD2 (5 bases each). The germline V and J ends were trimmed by 4 bases and 3 bases, with 13 bases remaining between them. The germline V gene has CDR1 SGHAT and CDR2 FQNNGV. CDR3 size: 14 residues. CDR3 in DNA: TGTGCCAGCAGCTACGGGACGGGTAACTACGAGCAGTACTTC. Its protein product is CASSYGTGNYEQYF.

This clonotype was found many times. This rearrangement joins TRBV29-1 to TRBJ1-1; the D gene is possibly TRBD1 (5 bases). This CDR3 contains 13 residues. CDR1 and CDR2 (germline): SQVTM, ANQGSEA. Trimming removed 7 bases from V and 3 bases from J, with 15 bases in between. In DNA form, the CDR3 reads TGCAGCGCCGCCCGGGCCAGGGACACTGAAGCTTTCTTT. Its translation is CSAARARDTEAFF. Full variable domain (rest looked up from reference TRBV29-1 and TRBJ1-1): SAVISQKPSRDICQRGTSLTIQCQVDSQVTMMFWYRQQPGQSLTLIATANQGSEATYESGFVIDKFPISRPNLTFSTLTVSNMSPEDSSIYLCSAARARDTEAFFGQGTRLTVV.

Ten or more counts support this clonotype. The rearrangement joins TRBV30 to TRBJ1-5, with a tentative D call TRBD1 (6 bases). Germline loops: CDR1 GTSNPN, CDR2 SVGIG (reference sequence). V dropped 1 base and J dropped 4 bases, with 11 bases sitting between them. This CDR3 is 14 amino acids long. The CDR3 reads CAWSGGQTNQPQHF. The DNA for the CDR3 is TGTGCCTGGAGTGGTGGACAGACGAATCAGCCCCAGCATTTT.

This clonotype was recorded at least ten times. V usage is TRBV29-1 and J usage is TRBJ2-2; TRBD1 or TRBD2 may be the D gene (5 bases each). This CDR3 comprises 14 residues. V was clipped by 7 bases and J by 1 base, with 13 bases between them. CDR1 and CDR2 (germline): SQVTM, ANQGSEA. The CDR3 protein is CSAEGPENTGELFF. The DNA of the CDR3 is TGCAGCGCCGAGGGGCCAGAGAACACCGGGGAGCTGTTTTTT.

The rearrangement uses TRBV7-6 and TRBJ1-1; no reliable D call. In germline, CDR1 is SGHVS, CDR2 FNYEAQ. There are 14 residues in the CDR3. The V gene lost 0 bases and the J gene lost 5 bases, with 10 bases spanning the gap. The CDR3 sequence: CASSLAGGKTEAFF. As DNA, the CDR3 is TGTGCCAGCAGCTTAGCGGGTGGGAAGACTGAAGCTTTCTTT.

By sample fraction, this clonotype is medium-sized (0.01 to 0.1%). The chain uses TRBV28 and TRBJ1-1; no clear D gene. The CDR3 spans 16 residues. Germline V CDR1 and CDR2: MDHEN, SYDVKM. The ends were cut back, 4 bases at V and 1 base at J, with 16 bases in the middle. CDR3 coding DNA: TGTGCCAGCAGTTACTCCTACATGGAGGGGAACACTGAAGCTTTCTTT. As protein: CASSYSYMEGNTEAFF. Full variable domain (remainder filled in from reference TRBV28 and TRBJ1-1): DVKVTQSSRYLVKRTGEKVFLECVQDMDHENMFWYRQDPGLGLRLIYFSYDVKMKEKGDIPEGYSVSREKKERFSLILESASTNQTSMYLCASSYSYMEGNTEAFFGQGTRLTVV.

This clonotype occurred a few times. The chain uses TRBV30 and TRBJ1-1; no definite D call. CDR3 length: 16 residues. Trimming took 2 bases from V and 0 from J, leaving 16 bases between them. Germline V gene sequence: CDR1 GTSNPN, CDR2 SVGIG (reference sequence). CDR3 in amino acids: CAWSNRPGELNTEAFF. CDR3 sequence (DNA): TGTGCCTGGAGTAACAGACCTGGGGAACTGAACACTGAAGCTTTCTTT.

This clonotype was detected many times. The chain has TRBV15 and TRBJ1-1; 7 bases are a match to TRBD1. The CDR3 totals 14 residues. Looked up from germline, CDR1 is LNHNV and CDR2 is YYDKDF (reference sequence). Unmatched junction bases numbered 3, after V lost 3 bases and J lost 2 bases. This CDR3 is CATSRRDSNTEAFF. The CDR3 DNA is TGTGCCACCAGCAGGCGGGACAGTAACACTGAAGCTTTCTTT.

This clonotype came up many times. The chain links TRBV18 to TRBJ2-5; tentatively, D is TRBD1 (6 bases). V dropped 2 bases and J dropped 4 bases, with 14 bases sitting between them. From germline, CDR1 is KGHSH and CDR2 LQKENI. This CDR3 has 15 residues. CDR3 residues: CASSPSTGSSETQYF. In nucleotides, the CDR3 is TGTGCCAGCTCACCATCCACAGGGTCTTCAGAGACCCAGTACTTC.